Listed below are T cell receptor beta chains from one sample, sequenced in a study of shared clonotypes between healthy human individuals. Only in-frame clones appear in the TCRdb table, and some are missing; sequencing was by immunoSEQ multiplex PCR. This table has a few million clones, around 95% appearing once. Sequencing input: naive CD8+ T cells from PBMCs. These TCRs come from a man aged 18 to 30 in good health. Some clones in this sample may be carry-over from other donors' samples. Both conserved end residues are part of each CDR3. The D gene is left open where the match is weak. Some rows have no size entry. The others give once, few or many, or a class for an expanded clone.

TRBV19	TRBJ1-1	once	-	TGTGCCAGTTCGTACGGGGGGGGCTTGACTGAAGCTTTCTTT	CASSYGGGLTEAFF
TRBV13	TRBJ2-1	-	-	TGTGCCATAGCTGGTAGCTCCTACAATGAGCAGTTCTTC	CAIAGSSYNEQFF
TRBV6-4	TRBJ2-1	-	TRBD2	TGTGCCAGCAGTGGCCTGGCGGGAGGCCTCGTCGATGAGCAGTTCTTC	CASSGLAGGLVDEQFF
TRBV27	TRBJ2-3	-	-	TGTGCCAGCAGTTTCCTAGCCACAGATACGCAGTATTTT	CASSFLATDTQYF
TRBV6-5	TRBJ2-1	once	TRBD2	TGTGCCAGCAGCCCCCTAGCGGGAGACAATGAGCAGTTCTTC	CASSPLAGDNEQFF
TRBV9	TRBJ2-1	-	TRBD2	TGTGCCAGCAGCATTAGCGGGGTCTCCTACAATGAGCAGTTCTTC	CASSISGVSYNEQFF
TRBV5-6	TRBJ2-7	-	-	TGTGCCAGCAGCGCTGGGGGCGACGAGCAGTACTTC	CASSAGGDEQYF
TRBV28	TRBJ1-1	-	TRBD1	TGTGCCAGCAGTTTGGGACAGGGGGGGATAGAGGCTTTCTTT	CASSLGQGGIEAFF
TRBV21-1	TRBJ2-4	-	-	TGTGCCAGCAGCAAAGCATATTCAGAGGAGGCCAAAAACATTCAGTACTTC	CASSKAYSEEAKNIQYF
TRBV28	TRBJ2-6	-	-	TGTGCCAGCAGTTTAGGAGCCCGTGGCTCTGGGGCCAACGTCCTGACTTTC	CASSLGARGSGANVLTF
TRBV6-5	TRBJ1-1	-	-	TGTGCCAGCCAGACCTGGGCAGAGGAAGCTTTCTTT	CASQTWAEEAFF
TRBV27	TRBJ2-1	-	-	TGTGCCAGCAGTCAGAGATTACTATACAATGAGCAGTTCTTC	CASSQRLLYNEQFF
TRBV19	TRBJ2-7	-	-	TGTGCCAGTAGTATTTGGGCCAGGGGTGTTCTCGAGCAGTACTTC	CASSIWARGVLEQYF
TRBV11-3	TRBJ2-1	-	TRBD2	TGTGCCAGCAGCTCCCGAAGCGGGGCCTACAATGAGCAGTTCTTC	CASSSRSGAYNEQFF
TRBV9	TRBJ2-6	-	-	TGTGCCAGCAGCACCCGACAGGGAGGGGTCGCTGGGGCCAACGTCCTGACTTTC	CASSTRQGGVAGANVLTF
TRBV7-9	TRBJ1-6	-	-	TGTGCCAGCAGCTTATCGCAGGGTAATTCACCCCTCCACTTT	CASSLSQGNSPLHF
TRBV7-9	TRBJ2-6	-	-	TGTGCCAGCAGCTCGCCCCCAGGAGGGGCCAACGTCCTGACTTTC	CASSSPPGGANVLTF
TRBV4-1	TRBJ1-2	-	-	TGCGCCAGCAGCTCCCTTTTGGGACGGTTTATTGGCTACACCTTC	CASSSLLGRFIGYTF
TRBV7-8	TRBJ2-1	-	TRBD2	TGTGCCAGCAGCTTGAGACTAGCGGGAGGTTCGTACAATGAGCAGTTCTTC	CASSLRLAGGSYNEQFF
TRBV29-1	TRBJ2-4	-	-	TGCAGCGTTGAAGACAGGGCAACCAAAAACATTCAGTACTTC	CSVEDRATKNIQYF
TRBV5-6	TRBJ2-3	-	TRBD2	TGTGCCAGCAGCTATGACGGACTAGCGGGGCCCACAGATACGCAGTATTTT	CASSYDGLAGPTDTQYF
TRBV4-1	TRBJ2-5	-	-	TGCGCCAGCAGCCAACGACAGAGAGAGACCCAGTACTTC	CASSQRQRETQYF
TRBV19	TRBJ1-5	few	-	TGTGCCAGTAACGACCGAGGGGAGTATCAGCCCCAGCATTTT	CASNDRGEYQPQHF
TRBV7-3	TRBJ2-1	-	TRBD2	TGTGCCAGCAGCTTAACGGGAGGGGCTAGTAGCAGGACGGCTCCCACCTACAATGAGCAGTTCTTC	CASSLTGGASSRTAPTYNEQFF
TRBV7-9	TRBJ1-3	-	-	TGTGCCAGCAGCTTTGCCGGCAACACCATATATTTT	CASSFAGNTIYF
TRBV7-9	TRBJ2-7	-	-	TGTGCCAGCAGCTTTATGGACTACGAGCAGTACTTC	CASSFMDYEQYF
TRBV29-1	TRBJ2-7	-	TRBD2	TGCAGCGTTGAAATGGTCGAGGGACTAGAGTACGAGCAGTACTTC	CSVEMVEGLEYEQYF
TRBV27	TRBJ2-7	once	TRBD1	TGTGCCAGCAGTTTCCTCCAGGGGGCTTACTACGAGCAGTACTTC	CASSFLQGAYYEQYF
TRBV14	TRBJ2-1	-	TRBD2	TGTGCCAGCAGCCAAGATCTGAGCGGGAGGGCCGGTTACAATGAGCAGTTCTTC	CASSQDLSGRAGYNEQFF
TRBV11-2	TRBJ2-7	once	-	TGTGCCAGCAGCTTTACAGGTCCGTCGGGGTACGAGCAGTACTTC	CASSFTGPSGYEQYF
TRBV30	TRBJ2-1	-	-	TGTGCCTGGGCCCGAGCGGTTTACAATGAGCAGTTCTTC	CAWARAVYNEQFF
TRBV27	TRBJ2-2	-	TRBD1	TGTGCCAGCACTAACAGGGGAACCGGGGAGCTGTTTTTT	CASTNRGTGELFF
TRBV9	TRBJ2-7	-	TRBD1	TGTGCCAGCAGCGTAGAACCCGGGACAGGGGGCTACGAGCAGTACTTC	CASSVEPGTGGYEQYF
TRBV7-3	TRBJ2-3	-	-	TGTGCCAGCAGCTTATACGGCGGGGGCACAGATACGCAGTATTTT	CASSLYGGGTDTQYF